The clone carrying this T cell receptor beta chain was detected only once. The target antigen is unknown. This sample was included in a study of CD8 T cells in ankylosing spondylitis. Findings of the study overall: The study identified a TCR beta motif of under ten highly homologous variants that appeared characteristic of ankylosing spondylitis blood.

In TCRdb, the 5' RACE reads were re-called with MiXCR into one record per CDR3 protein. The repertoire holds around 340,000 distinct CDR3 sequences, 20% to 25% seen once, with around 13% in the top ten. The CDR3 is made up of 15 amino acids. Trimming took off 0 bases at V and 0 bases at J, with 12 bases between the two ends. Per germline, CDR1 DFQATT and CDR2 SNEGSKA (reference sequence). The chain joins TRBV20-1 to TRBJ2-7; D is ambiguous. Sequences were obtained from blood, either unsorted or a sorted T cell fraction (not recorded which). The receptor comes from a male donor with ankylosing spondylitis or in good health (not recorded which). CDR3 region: CSARDWAEPSYEQYF. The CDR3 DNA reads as TGCAGTGCTAGAGATTGGGCGGAACCCTCCTACGAGCAGTACTTC.